The 20 T cell receptor beta chains below come from one sample, sequenced in a study of T cells in Graves' hyperthyroidism and ophthalmopathy. TCR beta CDR3 sequences were amplified from RNA transcripts. The HTBI set primed first-round TCR CDR3 RT-PCR. TCRdb analysed the multiplex PCR reads with MiXCR anew, one entry per CDR3 protein. The sample holds over 250,000 distinct CDR3 sequences, roughly 13% seen once. Sequenced material: blood. The receptors were sampled from a woman aged 40 to 50 with Graves' ophthalmopathy.

The chain is built from TRBV3-1 and TRBJ1-1; no clear D. CDR1 is LGHDT and CDR2 is YNNKEL in the germline V gene (reference sequence). The CDR3 length is 14 residues. Deletions cut 6 bases from V and 6 bases from J, with 17 bases between. CDR3 residues: CASRPPQDSAEAFF. The CDR3 nucleotides are TGTGCCAGCAGACCCCCTCAGGATTCTGCTGAAGCTTTCTTT.

The CDR3 DNA follows: TGCGCCAGCAGCCAAGTCCTCCAAGAGACCCAGTACTTC. It specifies CASSQVLQETQYF. The chain is built from TRBV4-1 and TRBJ2-5; no firm D call. This CDR3 contains 13 residues. The germline CDR1 and CDR2 sequences are MGHRA and YSYEKL. Trimming stripped 1 base from V and 1 base from J, with 4 bases between.

A remark on this clonotype: A much larger clone lies one base from this, so it may be a read error. The chain uses TRBV5-8 and TRBJ2-7; 7 positions match TRBD1. The germline gives CDR1 SGHTS, CDR2 YDEGEE. The CDR3 contains 14 residues. As DNA, the CDR3 is TGTGCCGGCAGGTCTCCGGGACAGAAGTACGAGCAGTACTTC. It translates to CAGRSPGQKYEQYF. Looking up the rest from reference TRBV5-8 and TRBJ2-7 gives the full variable domain: EAGVTQSPTHLIKTRGQQATLRCSPISGHTSVYWYQQALGLGLQFLLWYDEGEERNRGNFPPRFSGRQFPNYSSELNVNALELEDSALYLCAGRSPGQKYEQYFGPGTRLTVT.

This clonotype was seen repeatedly, ten times or more. The junction and the germline gene differ at one end; a read error may be behind it. The chain couples TRBV20-1 to TRBJ2-7, with 15 bases that match TRBD2. The V gene's germline CDR1 is DFQATT and CDR2 SNEGSKA (reference sequence). This CDR3 comprises 14 residues. CDR3 sequence reads: CSARTSGRADEQHF. The DNA of the CDR3 is TGCAGTGCCAGGACTAGCGGGAGGGCAGACGAGCAGCACTTC.

This clonotype was seen a handful of times. The CDR3: CSARRRGEPYEQYF. In DNA form, the CDR3 reads TGCAGTGCTAGACGGCGGGGGGAACCCTACGAGCAGTACTTC. The chain recombines TRBV20-1 with TRBJ2-7; 8 positions agree with TRBD2. V lost 2 bases to trimming and J lost 2 bases; unmatched junction nucleotides: 5. The CDR3 is made up of 14 amino acids. Germline CDR1 is DFQATT and CDR2 is SNEGSKA (reference sequence).

Ten or more counts support this clonotype. CDR3 loop: CSVEGTGVPYEQYF. In DNA, the CDR3 is TGCAGCGTTGAGGGGACAGGGGTCCCCTACGAGCAGTACTTC. This chain connects TRBV29-1 to TRBJ2-7; 10 bases map to TRBD1. Germline V gives CDR1 SQVTM, CDR2 ANQGSEA. The CDR3 spans 14 residues. V lost 3 bases, J lost 2 bases, and 4 bases stayed unmatched.

Here the CDR3 DNA reads TGTGCCAGTAACGCCCCCGGACAGGGGGCCTACGAGCAGTACTTC. Amino acid sequence: CASNAPGQGAYEQYF. The V gene is TRBV19, the J gene TRBJ2-7; 10 bases map to TRBD1. CDR1 LNHDA and CDR2 SQIVND come from the germline V gene (reference sequence). The length of the CDR3 is 15 residues. After removal of 7 bases from V and 2 bases from J, the junction contained 8 bases not matched to a gene.

The chain couples TRBV5-5 to TRBJ1-1, with TRBD1 as a possible D gene (5 bases). Germline V gives CDR1 SGHKS, CDR2 YYEKEE (reference sequence). The CDR3 consists of 14 residues. The V and J ends lost 6 bases and 3 bases respectively, with 15 bases between them. DNA of the CDR3: TGTGCCAGCACCTGGGGGGTTTGGGACACTGAAGCTTTCTTT. Protein: CASTWGVWDTEAFF.

This clonotype was seen a few times. The chain is built from TRBV27 and TRBJ2-2; TRBD2 matches at 10 bases. The CDR3 totals 15 residues. The germline gives CDR1 MNHEY, CDR2 SMNVEV (reference sequence). With 6 bases clipped from V and 6 bases from J, the junction kept 7 bases outside the gene matches. Here the CDR3 reads CASRLLAGVPGELFF. The CDR3, as DNA: TGTGCCAGCAGACTCCTAGCGGGAGTCCCCGGGGAGCTGTTTTTT.

The table lists this clonotype with a few counts. The V and J genes are TRBV20-1 and TRBJ1-5; D gene uncertain. Germline-derived CDR1 and CDR2 are DFQATT and SNEGSKA (reference sequence). The CDR3 totals 13 residues. Trimming took 0 bases from V and 3 from J, leaving 6 bases between them. CDR3 DNA sequence: TGCAGTGCTAGAGACAGGCTCAATCAGCCCCAGCATTTT. Translating gives CSARDRLNQPQHF.

The chain has TRBV27 and TRBJ2-2; 7 bases agree with TRBD1. The CDR3 is made up of 13 amino acids. Germline loops: CDR1 MNHEY, CDR2 SMNVEV (reference sequence). Trimming removed 3 bases from V and 11 bases from J; junction bases left unmatched: 6. CDR3 protein: CASSFTTGIELFF. CDR3 coding DNA: TGTGCCAGCAGTTTTACGACAGGGATCGAGCTGTTTTTT.

This clonotype was observed a handful of times. This chain joins TRBV9 and TRBJ2-1, with TRBD2 identical over 7 bases. The junction had 8 bases not matched to a gene; V was cut back by 0 bases and J by 8 bases. This CDR3 is 15 amino acids long. The germline CDR1 and CDR2 sequences are SGDLS and YYNGEE. CDR3 sequence (DNA): TGTGCCAGCAGCGTAGCTTCGGGGGGTATGGATGAGCAGTTCTTC. This codes for CASSVASGGMDEQFF.

In its sample, this clonotype was seen many times. This rearrangement joins TRBV20-1 to TRBJ2-7; D unclear. This CDR3 has 12 amino acids. Germline V lookup: CDR1 DFQATT, CDR2 SNEGSKA (reference sequence). The V and J ends lost 3 bases and 3 bases respectively, with 9 bases between them. The CDR3 spells CSARDHNYEQYF. The DNA for the CDR3 is TGCAGTGCTAGGGACCATAACTACGAGCAGTACTTC.

A few counts support this clonotype. CDR3 DNA sequence: TGCAGTGCTAGTAGCCCGGGGGGCTTAGGGAACTACGAGCAGTACTTC. Protein product: CSASSPGGLGNYEQYF. The J gene is TRBJ2-7, the V gene TRBV20-1, with TRBD2 as a possible D gene (7 bases). The CDR3 is 16 amino acids. From germline, CDR1 is DFQATT and CDR2 SNEGSKA (reference sequence). V lost 3 bases, J lost 3 bases, and 21 bases lay in between.

The chain uses TRBV11-2 and TRBJ2-5; 7 bases align to TRBD1. The CDR3 has 16 residues. V dropped 5 bases and J dropped 1; count of bases not matched to a gene: 10. Germline-derived CDR1 and CDR2 are SGHAT and FQNNGV. Written as DNA, the CDR3 is TGTGCCAGCAGCCTTCGACAGGGCGGAGGCCAAGAGACCCAGTACTTC. Amino acids: CASSLRQGGGQETQYF.

This clonotype has a count of ten or more. The chain carries TRBV28 and TRBJ1-5; 7 bases agree with TRBD1. The germline CDR1 and CDR2 sequences are MDHEN and SYDVKM. There are 14 residues in the CDR3. V was pared by 6 bases and J by 6 bases, with 8 bases of the junction left unmatched. CDR3 in amino acids: CASSHGTDFQPQHF. CDR3 bases: TGTGCCAGCAGCCATGGGACAGACTTTCAGCCCCAGCATTTT.

This clonotype was counted many times. The chain joins TRBV20-1 to TRBJ1-2, with D unresolved. V was cut by 4 bases and J by 6 bases, with 18 bases left in between. This CDR3 contains 14 residues. CDR1 is DFQATT, CDR2 SNEGSKA, per germline (reference sequence). CDR3 DNA: TGCAGTGCTATAGGCCGCGGAGAAAGAAATGGCTACACCTTC. Its protein is CSAIGRGERNGYTF.

The chain recombines TRBV25-1 with TRBJ1-6; D ambiguous. Trimming took off 0 bases at V and 11 bases at J, with 14 bases between the two ends. Germline V gives CDR1 MGHDK, CDR2 SYGVNS. The CDR3 has 15 amino acids. The CDR3 sequence: CASSEYGLGIPPLHF. The DNA of the CDR3 is TGTGCCAGCAGTGAATATGGGCTCGGGATCCCACCCCTCCACTTT.

The rearrangement uses TRBV12-3 or TRBV12-4 and TRBJ1-1; 8 bases are a match to TRBD1. The CDR3 is made up of 15 amino acids. Trimming cost V 6 bases and J 8 bases; bases outside gene matches: 14. The CDR3, as DNA: TGTGCCAGCAGCCAAACTTCACCGGGACAGGTAGAAGCTTTCTTT. This translates into CASSQTSPGQVEAFF.

CDR3 amino acids: CASSESGREQDTQYF. The CDR3 DNA reads TGTGCCAGCAGTGAATCTGGGCGGGAGCAGGATACGCAGTATTTT. V is TRBV2 and J is TRBJ2-3; 7 positions agree with TRBD2. From germline, CDR1 is SNHLY and CDR2 FYNNEI. The CDR3 extends over 15 amino acids. Trimming cost V 2 bases and J 6 bases; bases outside gene matches: 8.